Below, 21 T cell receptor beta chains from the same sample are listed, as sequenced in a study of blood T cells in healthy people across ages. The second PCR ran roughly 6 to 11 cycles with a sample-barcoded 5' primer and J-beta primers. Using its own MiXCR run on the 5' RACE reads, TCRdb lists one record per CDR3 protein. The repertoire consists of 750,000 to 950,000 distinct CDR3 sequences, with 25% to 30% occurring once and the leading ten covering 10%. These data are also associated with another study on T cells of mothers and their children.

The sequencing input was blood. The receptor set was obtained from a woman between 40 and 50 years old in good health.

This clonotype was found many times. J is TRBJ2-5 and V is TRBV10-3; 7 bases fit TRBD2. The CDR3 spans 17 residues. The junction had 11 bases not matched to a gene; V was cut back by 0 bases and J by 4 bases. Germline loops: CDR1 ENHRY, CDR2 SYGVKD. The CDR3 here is CAISESWGSSGAETQYF. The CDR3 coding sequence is TGTGCCATCAGTGAGTCGTGGGGGTCGAGCGGGGCAGAGACCCAGTACTTC.

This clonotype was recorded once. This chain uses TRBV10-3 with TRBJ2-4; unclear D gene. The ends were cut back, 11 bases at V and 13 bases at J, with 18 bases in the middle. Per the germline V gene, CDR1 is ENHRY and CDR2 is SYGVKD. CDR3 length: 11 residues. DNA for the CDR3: TGTGCCGTAGCAGCGTACAATGAGCAGTACTTC. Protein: CAVAAYNEQYF.

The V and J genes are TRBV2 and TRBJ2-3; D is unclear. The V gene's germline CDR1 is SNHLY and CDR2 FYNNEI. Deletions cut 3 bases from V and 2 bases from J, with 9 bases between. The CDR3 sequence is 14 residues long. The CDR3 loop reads CASSERTSTDTQYF. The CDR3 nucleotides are TGTGCCAGCAGTGAGAGGACCTCCACAGATACGCAGTATTTT. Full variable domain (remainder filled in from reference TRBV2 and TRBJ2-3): EPEVTQTPSHQVTQMGQEVILRCVPISNHLYFYWYRQILGQKVEFLVSFYNNEISEKSEIFDDQFSVERPDGSNFTLKIRSTKLEDSAMYFCASSERTSTDTQYFGPGTRLTVL.

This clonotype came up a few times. The CDR3 DNA is TGTGCCAGCAGGACTAGTACCCAAGAGACCCAGTACTTC. Translated: CASRTSTQETQYF. This chain links TRBV12-3 or TRBV12-4 with TRBJ2-5, with D possibly TRBD2 on 6 matching bases. The CDR3 totals 13 residues. V dropped 6 bases and J dropped 1 base, with 9 bases sitting between them.

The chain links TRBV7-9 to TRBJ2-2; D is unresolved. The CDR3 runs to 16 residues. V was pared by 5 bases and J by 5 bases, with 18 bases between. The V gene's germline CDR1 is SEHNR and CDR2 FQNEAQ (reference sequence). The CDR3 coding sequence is TGTGCCAGCAGCCCACTCCCGGCAATAGGAACCGGGGAGCTGTTTTTT. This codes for CASSPLPAIGTGELFF.

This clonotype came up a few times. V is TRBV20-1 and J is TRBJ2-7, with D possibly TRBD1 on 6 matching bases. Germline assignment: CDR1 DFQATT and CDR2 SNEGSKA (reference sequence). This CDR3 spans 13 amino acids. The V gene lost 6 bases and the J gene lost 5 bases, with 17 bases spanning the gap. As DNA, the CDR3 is TGCAGTGCCCGTAAGGGGAACAGGGACGAGCAGTACTTC. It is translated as CSARKGNRDEQYF.

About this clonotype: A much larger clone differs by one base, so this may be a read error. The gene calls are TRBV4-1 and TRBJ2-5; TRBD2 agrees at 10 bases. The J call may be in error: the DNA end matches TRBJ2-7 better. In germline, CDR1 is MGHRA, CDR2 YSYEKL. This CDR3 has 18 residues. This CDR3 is CASSQPISGGRGSYEQYF. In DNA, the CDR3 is TGCGCCAGCAGCCAACCTATTAGCGGGGGGCGAGGGTCCTACGAGCAGTACTTC.

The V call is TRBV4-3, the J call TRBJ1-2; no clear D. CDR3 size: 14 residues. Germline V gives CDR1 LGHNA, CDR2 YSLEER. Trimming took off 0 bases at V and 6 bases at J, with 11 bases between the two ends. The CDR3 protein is CASSQDWAADGYTF. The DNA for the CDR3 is TGCGCCAGCAGCCAAGATTGGGCGGCGGATGGCTACACCTTC.

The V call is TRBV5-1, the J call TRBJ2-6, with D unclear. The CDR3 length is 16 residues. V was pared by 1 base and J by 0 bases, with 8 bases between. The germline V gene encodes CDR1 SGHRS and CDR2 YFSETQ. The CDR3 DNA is TGCGCCAGCAGCTTGACACCGATCTCTGGGGCCAACGTCCTGACTTTC. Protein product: CASSLTPISGANVLTF.

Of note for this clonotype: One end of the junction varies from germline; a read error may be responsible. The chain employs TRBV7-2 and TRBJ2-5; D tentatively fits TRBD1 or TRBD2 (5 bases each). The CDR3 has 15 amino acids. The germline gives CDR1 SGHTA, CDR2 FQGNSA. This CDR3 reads CASSLGGDLQETRYF. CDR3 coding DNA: TGTGCCAGCAGCTTAGGAGGGGACCTCCAAGAGACCCGGTACTTC.

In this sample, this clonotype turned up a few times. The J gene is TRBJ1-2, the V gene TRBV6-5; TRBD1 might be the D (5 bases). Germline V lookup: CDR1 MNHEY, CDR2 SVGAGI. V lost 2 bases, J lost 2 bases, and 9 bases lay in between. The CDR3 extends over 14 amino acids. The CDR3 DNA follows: TGTGCCAGCAGTTACGGGGCAGCCAACTATGGCTACACCTTC. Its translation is CASSYGAANYGYTF.

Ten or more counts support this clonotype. The CDR3 sequence is CSGIEGRASTDTQYF. The CDR3 nucleotides read TGCAGTGGTATAGAGGGCAGGGCTAGCACAGATACGCAGTATTTT. The rearrangement uses TRBV20-1 and TRBJ2-3, with D possibly called TRBD1 or TRBD2 (5 bases each). From germline, CDR1 is DFQATT and CDR2 SNEGSKA (reference sequence). This CDR3 has 15 amino acids. Trimming removed 7 bases from V and 0 bases from J, with 17 bases in between.

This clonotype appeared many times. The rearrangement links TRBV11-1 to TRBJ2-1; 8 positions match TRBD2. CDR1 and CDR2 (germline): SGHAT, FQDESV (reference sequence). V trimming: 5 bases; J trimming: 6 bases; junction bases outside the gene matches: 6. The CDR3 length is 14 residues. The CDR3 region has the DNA TGTGCCAGCAGCCCGCCCGGGACTAGCAATGAGCAGTTCTTC. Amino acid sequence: CASSPPGTSNEQFF.

Written as DNA, the CDR3 is TGTGCCAGCAGCTTAAACCGGGACAGTGTTTCACCCCTCCACTTT. Translation: CASSLNRDSVSPLHF. The genes are TRBV7-8 and TRBJ1-6; the match to TRBD1 covers 7 bases. This CDR3 has 15 amino acids. J was trimmed by 9 bases and V by 2 bases; bases with no gene match: 7. The germline gives CDR1 SGHVS, CDR2 FQNEAQ.

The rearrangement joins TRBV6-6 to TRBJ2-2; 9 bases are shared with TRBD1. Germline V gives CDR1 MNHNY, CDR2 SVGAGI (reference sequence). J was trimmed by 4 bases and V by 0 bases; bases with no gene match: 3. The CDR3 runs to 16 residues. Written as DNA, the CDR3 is TGTGCCAGCAGTTACTCGAAGGGACAGGGCACCGGGGAGCTGTTTTTT. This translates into CASSYSKGQGTGELFF.

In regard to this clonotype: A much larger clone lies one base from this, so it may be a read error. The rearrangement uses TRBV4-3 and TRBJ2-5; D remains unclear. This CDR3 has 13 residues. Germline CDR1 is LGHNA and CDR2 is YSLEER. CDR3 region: CVSSQDESTTQYF. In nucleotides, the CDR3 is TGCGTCAGCAGCCAAGACGAGTCTACTACCCAGTACTTC.

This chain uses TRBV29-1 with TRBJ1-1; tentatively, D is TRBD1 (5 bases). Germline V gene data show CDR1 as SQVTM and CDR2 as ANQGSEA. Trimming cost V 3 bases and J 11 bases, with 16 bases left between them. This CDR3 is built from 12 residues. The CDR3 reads CSVDDSGEGAFF. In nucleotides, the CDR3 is TGCAGCGTTGACGACAGCGGAGAGGGGGCTTTCTTT.

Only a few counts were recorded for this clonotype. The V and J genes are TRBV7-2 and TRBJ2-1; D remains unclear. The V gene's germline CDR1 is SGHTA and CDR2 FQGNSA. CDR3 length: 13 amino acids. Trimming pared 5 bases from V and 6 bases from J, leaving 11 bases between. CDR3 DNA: TGTGCCAGCAGCCCTACTTGGGGCAATGAGCAGTTCTTC. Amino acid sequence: CASSPTWGNEQFF. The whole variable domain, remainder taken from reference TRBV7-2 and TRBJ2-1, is GAGVSQSPSNKVTEKGKDVELRCDPISGHTALYWYRQSLGQGLEFLIYFQGNSAPDKSGLPSDRFSAERTGGSVSTLTIQRTQQEDSAVYLCASSPTWGNEQFFGPGTRLTVL.

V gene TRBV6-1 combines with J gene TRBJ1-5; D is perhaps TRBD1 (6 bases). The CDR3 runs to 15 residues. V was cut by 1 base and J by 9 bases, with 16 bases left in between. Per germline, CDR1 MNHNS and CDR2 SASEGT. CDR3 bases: TGTGCCAGCAGTGAAGATCCGGGGGGCCTTCGGCCCCAGCATTTT. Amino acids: CASSEDPGGLRPQHF.

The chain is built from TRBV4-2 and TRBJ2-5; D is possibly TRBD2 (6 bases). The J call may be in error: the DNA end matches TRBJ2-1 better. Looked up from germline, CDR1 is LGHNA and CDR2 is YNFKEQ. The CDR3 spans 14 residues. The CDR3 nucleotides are TGTGCCAGCAGCCCGCCGGGACTTGAGGAGACCCAGTTCTTC. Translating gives CASSPPGLEETQFF.

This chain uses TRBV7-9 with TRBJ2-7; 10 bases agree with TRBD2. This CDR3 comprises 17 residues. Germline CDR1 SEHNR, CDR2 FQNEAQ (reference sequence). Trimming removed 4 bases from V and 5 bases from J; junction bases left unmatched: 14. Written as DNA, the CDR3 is TGTGCCAGCAGCTCCCCGCTGTCCCGGACTAGCGGAGACGAGCAGTACTTC. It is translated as CASSSPLSRTSGDEQYF.